This T cell receptor beta chain stems from a study of T cells in Graves' hyperthyroidism and ophthalmopathy. Whole-study context: Peripheral blood was drawn at first diagnosis, prior to all treatment.

CDR1 and CDR2 from the germline V gene are SGHTA and FQGNSA. After removal of 1 base from V and 6 bases from J, the junction contained 5 bases not matched to a gene. The CDR3 is made up of 15 amino acids. This clonotype was counted at least ten times. Amplification of TCR beta CDR3 regions used RNA as the template. RT-PCR in the first round (using the HTBI primer set) targeted the TCR CDR3. TCRdb fed the multiplex PCR reads into MiXCR, producing one record per CDR3 protein. This table holds under 350,000 distinct CDR3 sequences, roughly 18% found once. Graves' hyperthyroidism was deemed stable absent ophthalmopathy progression within 18 months. Diagnosis of hyperthyroidism was new in patients aged 18 to 65, and its duration was under 2 months. The authors took PBMCs from roughly 9.5 ml fresh peripheral blood.

This chain joins TRBV7-2 and TRBJ2-3; 9 bases are a match to TRBD2. Material for sequencing was blood. The TCR was taken from a woman aged 45-59 years with Graves' hyperthyroidism. The CDR3 reads CASSLGLAGPDTQYF. The DNA of the CDR3 is TGTGCCAGCAGCTTAGGGCTAGCGGGGCCCGATACGCAGTATTTT.